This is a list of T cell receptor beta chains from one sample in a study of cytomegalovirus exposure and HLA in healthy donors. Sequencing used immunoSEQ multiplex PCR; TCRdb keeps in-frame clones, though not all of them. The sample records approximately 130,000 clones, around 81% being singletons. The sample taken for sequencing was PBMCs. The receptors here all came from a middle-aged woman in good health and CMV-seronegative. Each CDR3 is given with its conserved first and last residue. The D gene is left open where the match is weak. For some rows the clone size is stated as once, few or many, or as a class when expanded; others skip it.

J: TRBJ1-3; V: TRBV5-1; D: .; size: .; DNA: TGCGCCAGCAGCCCAACGACAGGCCTCTCTGGAAACACCATATATTTT; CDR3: CASSPTTGLSGNTIYF
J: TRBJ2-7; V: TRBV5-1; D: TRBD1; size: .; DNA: TGCGCCAGCAGCGGACAGGGATATGCCTACGAGCAGTACTTC; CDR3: CASSGQGYAYEQYF
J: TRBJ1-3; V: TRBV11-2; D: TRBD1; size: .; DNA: TGTGCCAGCAGCTCGTACGCGATTACAGGGGCTGGAAACACCATATATTTT; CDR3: CASSSYAITGAGNTIYF
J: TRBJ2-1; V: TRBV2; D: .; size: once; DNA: TGTGCCAGCGCGGAAACCGGGCTAGCCCCCAATGAGCAGTTCTTC; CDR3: CASAETGLAPNEQFF
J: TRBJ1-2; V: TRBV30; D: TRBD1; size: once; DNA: TGTGCCTGGAGCAGGGGGGCAGGACTCATTAGGGGCTACACCTTC; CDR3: CAWSRGAGLIRGYTF
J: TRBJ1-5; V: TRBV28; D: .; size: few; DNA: TGTGCCAGCAGTTTACTCATAGCGGGCAATCAGCCCCAGCATTTT; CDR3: CASSLLIAGNQPQHF
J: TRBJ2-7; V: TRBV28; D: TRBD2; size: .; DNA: TGTGCCAGCCAAACTAGCGGAAGCTCCTACGAGCAGTACTTC; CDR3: CASQTSGSSYEQYF
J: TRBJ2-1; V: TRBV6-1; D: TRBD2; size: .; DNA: TGTGCCAGCAGTGGGGGTCGGACTAGCGGGAGCAATGAGCAGTTCTTC; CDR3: CASSGGRTSGSNEQFF
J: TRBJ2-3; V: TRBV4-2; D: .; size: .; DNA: TGTGCCAGCAGCCAAGATCATTTAGCGGCGGGGCACACAGATACGCAGTATTTT; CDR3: CASSQDHLAAGHTDTQYF
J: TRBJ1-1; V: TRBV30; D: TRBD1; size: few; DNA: TGTGCCTGGATCCCAGGGGGGCGCACTGAAGCTTTCTTT; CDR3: CAWIPGGRTEAFF
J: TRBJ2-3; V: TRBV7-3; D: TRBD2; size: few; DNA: TGTGCCAGCAGCTTAGGGGCGGGGGGGAGCACAGATACGCAGTATTTT; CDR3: CASSLGAGGSTDTQYF
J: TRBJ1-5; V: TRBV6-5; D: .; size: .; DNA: TGTGCCAGCAGTTACTCCCCGGTCAATCAGCCCCAGCATTTT; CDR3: CASSYSPVNQPQHF
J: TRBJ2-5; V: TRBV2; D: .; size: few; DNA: TGTGCCAGTCCCAAGGTAGCAACGACTCAAGAGACCCAGTACTTC; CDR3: CASPKVATTQETQYF
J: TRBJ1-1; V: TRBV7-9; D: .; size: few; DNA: TGTGCCAGCAGCTCATCTCAGGGTGAAGCTTTCTTT; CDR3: CASSSSQGEAFF
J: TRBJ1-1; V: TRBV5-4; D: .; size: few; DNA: TGTGCCAGCAGCCCTGGACAGCGAAACACTGAAGCTTTCTTT; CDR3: CASSPGQRNTEAFF
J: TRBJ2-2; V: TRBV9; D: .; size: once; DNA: TGTGCCAGCAGCGGCTACGGCACCGGGGAGCTGTTTTTT; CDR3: CASSGYGTGELFF
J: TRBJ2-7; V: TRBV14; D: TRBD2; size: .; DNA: TGTGCCAGCAGTGGCCTCGGGGGAGTAGCCGGGACTAGCCGTTACGAGCAGTACTTC; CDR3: CASSGLGGVAGTSRYEQYF
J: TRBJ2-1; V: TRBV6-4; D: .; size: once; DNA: TGTGCCAGCACCCCTCAAGGGAGGCCGCGAATTACCTACAATGAGCAGTTCTTC; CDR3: CASTPQGRPRITYNEQFF
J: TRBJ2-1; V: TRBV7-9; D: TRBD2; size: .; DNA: TGTTCCAGCACCGTGGTTACGGGGGGGTACAATGAGCAGTTCTTC; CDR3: CSSTVVTGGYNEQFF
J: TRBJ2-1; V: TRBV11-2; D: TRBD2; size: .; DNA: TGTGCCAGCAGCTTAGATCGAAGCGGGAGGACTTCGGAGCAGTTCTTC; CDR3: CASSLDRSGRTSEQFF
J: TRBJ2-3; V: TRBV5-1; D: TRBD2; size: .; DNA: TGCGCCAGCAGCTTGGACCGACTAGCGGGGGTCCCTTTTCTCACAGATACGCAGTATTTT; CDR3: CASSLDRLAGVPFLTDTQYF
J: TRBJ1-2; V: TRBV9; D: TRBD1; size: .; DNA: TGTGCCAGCAGCGATGGTTGGACAGGGCCTAACTATGGCTACACCTTC; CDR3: CASSDGWTGPNYGYTF
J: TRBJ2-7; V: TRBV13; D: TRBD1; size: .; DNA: TGTGCCAGCAGCGAAGGGGGACAGGGTCTTTACGAGCAGTACTTC; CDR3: CASSEGGQGLYEQYF
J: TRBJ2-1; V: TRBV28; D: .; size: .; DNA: TGTGCCAGCAGGCCCCAGACTACTTCCAAGAGCTCCTACAATGAGCAGTTCTTC; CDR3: CASRPQTTSKSSYNEQFF
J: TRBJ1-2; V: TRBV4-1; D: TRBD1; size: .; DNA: TGCGCCAGCAGCCAAGCTGGACAGGGGGGTAGTGGCTACACCTTC; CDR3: CASSQAGQGGSGYTF
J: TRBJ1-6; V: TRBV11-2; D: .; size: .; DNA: TGTGCCAGCAGCTCTGGACAAGTCTACAAACCCCTCCACTTT; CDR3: CASSSGQVYKPLHF
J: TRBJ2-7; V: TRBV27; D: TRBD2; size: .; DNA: TGTGCCAGCAGTTTCGCACTAGCGGGACAGGCTTCCTACGAGCAGTACTTC; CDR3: CASSFALAGQASYEQYF